What follows are 12 T cell receptor beta chains derived from one specimen sequenced in a study of T cell changes during pregnancy in multiple sclerosis. Profiling relied on immunoSEQ multiplex PCR, and the TCRdb table lists in-frame clones only, not all of them. The repertoire holds 30,000 to 40,000 clones, with nearly 90% as singletons. Sequenced material: CD8+ T cells from peripheral blood mononuclear cells, taken in the second trimester of pregnancy. The origin of the receptors is a female donor with multiple sclerosis, enrolled in a pregnancy study.

The rearrangement joins TRBV4-2 to TRBJ2-1, with 8 bases fitting TRBD2. CDR1 and CDR2 from the germline V gene are LGHNA and YNFKEQ. The CDR3 runs to 16 residues. J gave up 5 bases and V 2 bases, and 8 bases lay outside the gene matches. The CDR3 here is CASSQRSGGPNNEQFF. The CDR3, as DNA: TGTGCCAGCAGCCAACGAAGCGGGGGCCCGAACAATGAGCAGTTCTTC.

The gene calls are TRBV27 and TRBJ2-3; 9 bases align to TRBD2. Germline V gene data show CDR1 as MNHEY and CDR2 as SMNVEV (reference sequence). This CDR3 contains 17 residues. V was clipped by 1 base and J by 3 bases; unmatched bases: 8. The CDR3 DNA sequence: TGTGCCAGCAGTTTATTGGTGGGCGGGGGGGATACAGATACGCAGTATTTT. Encoded protein: CASSLLVGGGDTDTQYF.

This clone was seen a few times. J is TRBJ2-1 and V is TRBV5-5; D may be TRBD2 (6 bases). The V end lost 3 bases, the J end lost 0 bases, and 13 bases lay between the germline ends. The CDR3 is 16 residues long. CDR1 and CDR2 from the germline V gene are SGHKS and YYEKEE (reference sequence). As DNA, the CDR3 is TGTGCCAGCAGCTGGGACTCATCCTCCTCCTACAATGAGCAGTTCTTC. Its translation is CASSWDSSSSYNEQFF.

In regard to this clone: At one boundary the junction diverges from the germline segment, which might be a read error. Other DNA sequences in the same sample also yield this CDR3. The rearrangement links TRBV6-5 to TRBJ1-1; the D is unclear. The germline gives CDR1 MNHEY, CDR2 SVGAGI. The CDR3 extends over 14 amino acids. CDR3 sequence reads: CASSYSAGYTEVFF. The CDR3, as DNA: TGTGCCAGCAGTTACTCGGCGGGGTATACTGAAGTTTTCTTT.

The J gene is TRBJ1-2, the V gene TRBV11-2; tentatively, D is TRBD1 (5 bases). This CDR3 spans 15 amino acids. From germline, CDR1 is SGHAT and CDR2 FQNNGV. V gave up 0 bases and J gave up 4 bases, with 12 bases separating them. CDR3 region: CASSLEEGPSYGYTF. CDR3 sequence (DNA): TGTGCCAGCAGCTTAGAGGAGGGGCCCAGCTATGGCTACACCTTC.

V usage is TRBV13 and J usage is TRBJ1-2; tentatively, D is TRBD1 (6 bases). Trimming took 4 bases from V and 6 from J, leaving 24 bases between them. The germline gives CDR1 PRHDT, CDR2 FYEKMQ (reference sequence). CDR3 length: 17 amino acids. The CDR3 sequence is CASSSLKQTGAKDGYTF. The CDR3, as DNA: TGTGCCAGCAGCTCACTAAAACAGACAGGAGCTAAGGATGGCTACACCTTC.

The rearrangement links TRBV6-5 to TRBJ1-1; 9 bases agree with TRBD1. The V and J ends lost 0 bases and 4 bases, in that order; junction bases with no gene match: 3. This CDR3 has 15 amino acids. Germline V lookup: CDR1 MNHEY, CDR2 SVGAGI. The CDR3 sequence: CASSYSGTGITEAFF. CDR3 coding DNA: TGTGCCAGCAGTTACTCCGGGACAGGGATCACTGAAGCTTTCTTT.

V is TRBV29-1 and J is TRBJ1-1, with D tentatively TRBD1 (5 bases). The CDR3 length is 12 residues. V was pared by 4 bases and J by 1 base, with 7 bases between. Germline-derived CDR1 and CDR2 are SQVTM and ANQGSEA. The CDR3: CSVGRGNTEAFF. CDR3 coding DNA: TGCAGCGTTGGGAGGGGGAACACTGAAGCTTTCTTT.

The CDR3, as DNA: TGTGCCAGCAGTTACTCGTTACTAGCGGGGGATACGCAGTATTTT. Protein product: CASSYSLLAGDTQYF. The chain employs TRBV6-5 and TRBJ2-3, with TRBD2 matching 10 bases. The CDR3 is 15 amino acids. The J segment lost 6 bases and the V segment lost 0 bases, leaving 3 bases of the junction unmatched. CDR1 is MNHEY and CDR2 is SVGAGI in the germline V gene.

This rearrangement joins TRBV7-9 to TRBJ2-7, with TRBD1 matching over 9 bases. CDR3 size: 12 residues. The V and J ends lost 3 bases and 6 bases, in that order; junction bases with no gene match: 0. Germline V gene data show CDR1 as SEHNR and CDR2 as FQNEAQ (reference sequence). The CDR3 sequence is CASSLDRGEQYF. The CDR3 DNA follows: TGTGCCAGCAGCTTGGACAGGGGCGAGCAGTACTTC.

This clone was counted only a few times. The chain couples TRBV10-3 to TRBJ1-2, with D maybe TRBD1 (5 bases). The CDR3 sequence is 17 residues long. Germline V gene lookup returns CDR1 ENHRY and CDR2 SYGVKD. Trimming took off 11 bases at V and 2 bases at J, with 27 bases between the two ends. The CDR3 is CAAHNARVDSPNYGYTF. The CDR3 DNA reads as TGTGCCGCCCATAACGCAAGGGTAGACAGTCCCAACTATGGCTACACCTTC.

The V and J genes are TRBV30 and TRBJ2-7; D possibly corresponds to TRBD1 (6 bases). V lost 0 bases, J lost 3 bases, and 12 bases lay in between. The CDR3 is 14 amino acids. The V gene's germline CDR1 is GTSNPN and CDR2 SVGIG (reference sequence). CDR3 DNA: TGTGCCTGGAGTGTAAAACAGGGAATCTACGAGCAGTACTTC. Residues: CAWSVKQGIYEQYF.